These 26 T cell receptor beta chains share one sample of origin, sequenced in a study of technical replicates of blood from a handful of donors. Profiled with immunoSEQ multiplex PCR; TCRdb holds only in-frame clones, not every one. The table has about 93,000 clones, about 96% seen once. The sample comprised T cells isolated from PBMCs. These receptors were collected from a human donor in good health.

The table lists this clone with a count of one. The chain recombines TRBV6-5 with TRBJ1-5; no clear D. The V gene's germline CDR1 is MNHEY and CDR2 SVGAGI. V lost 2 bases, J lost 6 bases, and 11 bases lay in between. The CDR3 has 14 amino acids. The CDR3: CASSYAPGGQPQHF. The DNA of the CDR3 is TGTGCCAGCAGTTACGCCCCCGGCGGTCAGCCCCAGCATTTT.

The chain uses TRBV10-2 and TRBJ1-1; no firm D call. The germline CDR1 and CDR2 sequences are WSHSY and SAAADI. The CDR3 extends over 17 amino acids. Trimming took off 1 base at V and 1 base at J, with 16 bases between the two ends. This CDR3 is CASSELLFGRGNTEAFF. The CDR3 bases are TGCGCCAGCAGTGAGTTGTTATTCGGTCGGGGGAACACTGAAGCTTTCTTT.

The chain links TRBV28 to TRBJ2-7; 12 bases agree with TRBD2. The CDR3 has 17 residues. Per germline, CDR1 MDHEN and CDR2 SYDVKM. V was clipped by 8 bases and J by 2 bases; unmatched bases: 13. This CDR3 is CASQEGLAGLRTYEQYF. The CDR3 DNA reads TGTGCCAGCCAAGAGGGACTAGCGGGTTTAAGAACCTACGAGCAGTACTTC.

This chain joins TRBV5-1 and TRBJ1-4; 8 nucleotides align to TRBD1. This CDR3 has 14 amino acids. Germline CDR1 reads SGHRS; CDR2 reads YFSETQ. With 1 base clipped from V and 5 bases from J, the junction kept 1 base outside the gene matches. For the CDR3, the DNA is TGCGCCAGCAGCTTGACAGGGGGAAATGAAAAACTGTTTTTT. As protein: CASSLTGGNEKLFF.

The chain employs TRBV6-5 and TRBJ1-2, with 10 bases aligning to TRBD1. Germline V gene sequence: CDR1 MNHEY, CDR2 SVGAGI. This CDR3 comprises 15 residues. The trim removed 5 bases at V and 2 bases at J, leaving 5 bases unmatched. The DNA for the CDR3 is TGTGCCAGCAGTACAGGACAGGGGGAAAACTATGGCTACACCTTC. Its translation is CASSTGQGENYGYTF.

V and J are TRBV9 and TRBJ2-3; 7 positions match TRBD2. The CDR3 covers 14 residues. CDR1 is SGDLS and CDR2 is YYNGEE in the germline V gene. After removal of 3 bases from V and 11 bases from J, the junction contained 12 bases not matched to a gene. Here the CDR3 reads CASSGMQGASGQYF. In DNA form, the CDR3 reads TGTGCCAGCAGCGGGATGCAAGGGGCTAGCGGGCAGTATTTT.

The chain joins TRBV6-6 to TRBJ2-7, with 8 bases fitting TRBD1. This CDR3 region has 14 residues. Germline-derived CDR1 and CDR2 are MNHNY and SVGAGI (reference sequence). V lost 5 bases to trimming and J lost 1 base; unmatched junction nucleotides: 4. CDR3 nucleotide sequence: TGTGCCAGCAGTCCACGGACAGGGTCCTACGAGCAGTACTTC. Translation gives CASSPRTGSYEQYF.

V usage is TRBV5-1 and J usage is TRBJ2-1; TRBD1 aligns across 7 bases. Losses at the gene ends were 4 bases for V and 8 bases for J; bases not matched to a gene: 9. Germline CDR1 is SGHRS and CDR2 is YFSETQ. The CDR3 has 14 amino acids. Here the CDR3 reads CASSLTSGGYEQFF. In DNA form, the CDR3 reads TGCGCCAGCAGCCTAACATCAGGGGGTTATGAGCAGTTCTTC. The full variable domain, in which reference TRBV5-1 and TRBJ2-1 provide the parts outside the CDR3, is KAGVTQTPRYLIKTRGQQVTLSCSPISGHRSVSWYQQTPGQGLQFLFEYFSETQRNKGNFPGRFSGRQFSNSRSEMNVSTLELGDSALYLCASSLTSGGYEQFFGPGTRLTVL.

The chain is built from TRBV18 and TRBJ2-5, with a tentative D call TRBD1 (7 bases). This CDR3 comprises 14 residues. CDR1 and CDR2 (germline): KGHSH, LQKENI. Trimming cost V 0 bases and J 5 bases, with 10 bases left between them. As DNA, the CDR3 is TGTGCCAGCTCACCACCGACAGGGAGGGAGACCCAGTACTTC. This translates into CASSPPTGRETQYF.

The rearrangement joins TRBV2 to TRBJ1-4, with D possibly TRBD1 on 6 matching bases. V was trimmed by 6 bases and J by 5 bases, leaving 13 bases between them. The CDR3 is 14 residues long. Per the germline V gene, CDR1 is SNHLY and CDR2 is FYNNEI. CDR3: CASRAGTKNEKLFF. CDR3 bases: TGTGCCAGCAGAGCTGGGACAAAGAATGAAAAACTGTTTTTT.

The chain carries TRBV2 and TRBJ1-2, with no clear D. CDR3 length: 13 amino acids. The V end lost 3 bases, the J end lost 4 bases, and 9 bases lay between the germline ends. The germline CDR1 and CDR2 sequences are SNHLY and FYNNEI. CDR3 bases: TGTGCCAGCAGTGAGGTGGCAGGCTATGGCTACACCTTC. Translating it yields CASSEVAGYGYTF.

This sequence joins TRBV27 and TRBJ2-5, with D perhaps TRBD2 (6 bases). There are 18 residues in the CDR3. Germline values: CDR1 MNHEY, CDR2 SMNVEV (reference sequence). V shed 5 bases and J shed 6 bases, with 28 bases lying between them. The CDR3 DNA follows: TGTGCCAGCAGTCCCTATGTTGGCGGGACGGGCCGTGGGAAGACCCAGTACTTC. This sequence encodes CASSPYVGGTGRGKTQYF.

The CDR3 coding sequence is TGCGCCAGCAGCCAAGTCCCCCCCGGGACTAGCGGCACAGATACGCAGTATTTT. It encodes CASSQVPPGTSGTDTQYF. The rearrangement joins TRBV4-1 to TRBJ2-3; 10 bases line up with TRBD2. Germline lookup yields CDR1 MGHRA and CDR2 YSYEKL. The CDR3 has 18 amino acids. V shed 1 base, J shed 1 base, and the junction held 8 bases outside the gene matches.

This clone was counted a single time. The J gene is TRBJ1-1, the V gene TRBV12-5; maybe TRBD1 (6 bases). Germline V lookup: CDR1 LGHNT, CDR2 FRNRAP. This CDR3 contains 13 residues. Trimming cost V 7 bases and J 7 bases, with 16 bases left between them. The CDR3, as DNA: TGTGCTAGTGATACCCGGACAGCATGTGAAGCTTTCTTT. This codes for CASDTRTACEAFF.

The CDR3 DNA reads as TGTGCCAGCAGCTCTTCGAACACCGGGGAGCTGTTTTTT. Its translation: CASSSSNTGELFF. This chain uses TRBV7-3 with TRBJ2-2; D is unclear. This CDR3 has 13 residues. V was shortened by 4 bases and J by 0 bases, with 3 bases between the two germline ends. Germline V lookup: CDR1 SGHTA, CDR2 FQGTGA.

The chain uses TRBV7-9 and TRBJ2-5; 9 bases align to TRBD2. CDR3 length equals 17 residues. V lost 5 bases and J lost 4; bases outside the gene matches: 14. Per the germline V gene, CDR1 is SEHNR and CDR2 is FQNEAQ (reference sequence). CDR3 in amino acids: CASSLGGGALVRETQYF. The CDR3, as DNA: TGTGCCAGCAGCCTGGGCGGGGGGGCCCTCGTAAGAGAGACCCAGTACTTC.

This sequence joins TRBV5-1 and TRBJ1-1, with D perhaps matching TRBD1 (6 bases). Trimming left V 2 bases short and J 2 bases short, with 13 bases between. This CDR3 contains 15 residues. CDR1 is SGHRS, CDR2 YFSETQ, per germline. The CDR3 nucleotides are TGCGCCAGCAGCTTACAAGGACAGCTAAACACTGAAGCTTTCTTT. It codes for CASSLQGQLNTEAFF.

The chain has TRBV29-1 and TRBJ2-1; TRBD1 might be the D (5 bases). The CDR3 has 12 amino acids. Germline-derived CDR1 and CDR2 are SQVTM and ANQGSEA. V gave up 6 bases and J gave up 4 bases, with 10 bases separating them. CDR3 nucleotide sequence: TGCAGCGTGGCGGACAAGTACAATGAGCAGTTCTTC. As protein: CSVADKYNEQFF.

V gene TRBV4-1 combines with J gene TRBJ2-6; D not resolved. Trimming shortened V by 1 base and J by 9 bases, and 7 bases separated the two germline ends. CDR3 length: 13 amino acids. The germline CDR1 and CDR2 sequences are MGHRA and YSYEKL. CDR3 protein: CASSQVNGNVLTF. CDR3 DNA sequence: TGCGCCAGCAGCCAAGTTAACGGCAACGTCCTGACTTTC.

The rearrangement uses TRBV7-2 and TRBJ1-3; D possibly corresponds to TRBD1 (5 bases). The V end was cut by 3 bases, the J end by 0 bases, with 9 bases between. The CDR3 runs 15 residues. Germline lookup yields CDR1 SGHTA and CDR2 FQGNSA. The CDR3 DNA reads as TGTGCCAGCAGCTTTGACAGCGTCTCTGGAAACACCATATATTTT. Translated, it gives CASSFDSVSGNTIYF.

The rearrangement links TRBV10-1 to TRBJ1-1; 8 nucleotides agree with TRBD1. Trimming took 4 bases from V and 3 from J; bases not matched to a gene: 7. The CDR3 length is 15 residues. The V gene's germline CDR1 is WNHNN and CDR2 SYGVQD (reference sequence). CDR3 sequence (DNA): TGCGCCAGCAGTGCGACAGGGGCGGGGGACACTGAAGCTTTCTTT. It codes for CASSATGAGDTEAFF.

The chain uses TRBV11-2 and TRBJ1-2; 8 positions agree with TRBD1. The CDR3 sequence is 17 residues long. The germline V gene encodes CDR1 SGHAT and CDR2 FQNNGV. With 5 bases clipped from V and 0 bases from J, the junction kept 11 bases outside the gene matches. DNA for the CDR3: TGTGCCAGCAGCCCTGGACAGGGCAAAACTACTAACTATGGCTACACCTTC. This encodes CASSPGQGKTTNYGYTF. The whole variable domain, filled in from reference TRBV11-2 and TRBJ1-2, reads EAGVAQSPRYKIIEKRQSVAFWCNPISGHATLYWYQQILGQGPKLLIQFQNNGVVDDSQLPKDRFSAERLKGVDSTLKIQPAKLEDSAVYLCASSPGQGKTTNYGYTFGSGTRLTVV.

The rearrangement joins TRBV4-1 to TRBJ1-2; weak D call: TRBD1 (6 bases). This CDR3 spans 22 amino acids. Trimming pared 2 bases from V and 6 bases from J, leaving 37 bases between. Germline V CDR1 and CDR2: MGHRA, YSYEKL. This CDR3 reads CASSQKRIGQLLDRGGRDGYTF. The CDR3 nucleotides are TGCGCCAGCAGCCAAAAGAGAATTGGACAACTCTTGGATAGGGGGGGAAGGGATGGCTACACCTTC.

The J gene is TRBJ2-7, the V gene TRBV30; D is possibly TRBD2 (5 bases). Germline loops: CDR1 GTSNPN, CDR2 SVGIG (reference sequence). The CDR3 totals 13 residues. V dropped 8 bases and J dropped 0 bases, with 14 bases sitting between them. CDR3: CARRDPSSYEQYF. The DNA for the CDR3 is TGTGCCCGCCGGGATCCGAGCTCCTACGAGCAGTACTTC.

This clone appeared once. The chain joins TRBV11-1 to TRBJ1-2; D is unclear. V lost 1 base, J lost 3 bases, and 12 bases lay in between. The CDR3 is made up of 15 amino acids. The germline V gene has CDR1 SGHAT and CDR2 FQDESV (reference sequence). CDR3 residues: CASSLGSGFDYGYTF. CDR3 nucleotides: TGTGCCAGCAGCTTAGGTTCGGGTTTTGACTATGGCTACACCTTC.

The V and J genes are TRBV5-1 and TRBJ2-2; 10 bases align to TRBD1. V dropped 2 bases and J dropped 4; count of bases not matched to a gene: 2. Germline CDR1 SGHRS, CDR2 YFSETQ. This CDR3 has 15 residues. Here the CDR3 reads CASSLGQGGTGELFF. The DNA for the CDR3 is TGCGCCAGCAGCTTAGGACAGGGGGGCACCGGGGAGCTGTTTTTT.